This T cell receptor (beta chain) appears in the sequencing data of a study of blood T cell repertoires in COVID-19. In the study overall: COVID-19 samples collected from the United States, Italy and Spain covered acute and convalescent phases.

The data were produced by immunoSEQ multiplex PCR, yet TCRdb's version contains in-frame clones alone and is incomplete. The sample holds about 210,000 clones, 83% seen once. This clone has a handful of counts. This CDR3 contains 15 residues. Trimming removed 3 bases at V and 2 bases at J, with 11 bases between. In germline, CDR1 is SGHRS, CDR2 YFSETQ. Sample: peripheral blood. J is TRBJ1-4 and V is TRBV5-1; no definite D call. This sequence originates from a man between 45 and 60 years old with active or convalescent COVID-19. In nucleotides, the CDR3 is TGCGCCAGCAGCTCCGGACCGGGGACTAATGAAAAACTGTTTTTT. Protein sequence: CASSSGPGTNEKLFF.